The entry that follows covers one T cell receptor (beta chain) sequence. No antigen is known for it. V lost 3 bases and J lost 3; bases outside the gene matches: 4. Germline CDR1 reads SGHTA; CDR2 reads FQGNSA. The CDR3 contains 15 residues. Both 60 Vbeta primers and 13 Jbeta primers went into the PCR. Data came from immunoSEQ multiplex PCR; TCRdb stores just in-frame clones and leaves some out. The sample lists 55,000 to 70,000 clones, 80% occurring once. The sample belongs to a study of cytomegalovirus exposure and HLA in healthy donors. The overall study: Earlier findings included 117 million unique TCR beta sequences obtained from about 179 million T cells. An early data release held around 80 million unique TCRs from HLA-typed donors. The study's findings and limits: Most subjects' HLA-A and HLA-B alleles were reportedly predicted from TCR beta sequences.

Healthy individuals who donated bone marrow served as the donors. The TCR comes from a woman aged 40-49 years in good health and CMV-seronegative. The specimen sequenced was PBMCs. The rearrangement joins TRBV7-2 to TRBJ2-1; TRBD2 matches at 8 bases. CDR3 DNA: TGTGCCAGCAGCTTGTCTAGCGGGCTCTACAATGAGCAGTTCTTC. Its protein product is CASSLSSGLYNEQFF.